This T cell receptor (beta chain) was identified in a study of neurological immune-mediated disorders (dated by TCRdb to between 2018 and 2021). Turning to the overall study: Using UMI-based sequencing, the study compared peripheral blood TCR-beta repertoires from patients with HTLV-I-associated myelopathy (HAM/TSP), patients with multiple sclerosis, and healthy controls. Longitudinal HAM/TSP donors and healthy donors each had 3 time-points at intervals of about 3-40 months. The cohort comprised about 71 subjects: around 15 HAM/TSP patients, around 35 multiple sclerosis patients and around 20 healthy controls. The approximately 99 TCR-beta libraries included longitudinal samples, technical triplicates and paired sorted CD4+ and CD8+ T-cell subsets alongside PBMC samples.

The time point label on this specimen signifies: longitudinal time-point 2. Libraries from unsorted PBMCs were made from 2 million PBMCs kept in RNAlater at -80 degrees C until RNA extraction. PBMCs were separated from peripheral blood using Ficoll-Hypaque density gradient centrifugation and then cryopreserved in liquid nitrogen. This clonotype has at least ten counts. The antigen it recognizes is unknown. The input lacks base qualities; no much larger clone sits a single base away. Ends trimmed: V by 1 base, J by 10 bases; bases unmatched to a gene: 8. The CDR3 sequence holds 15 residues, the cysteine and phenylalanine included. Only the CDR3 part of the read is kept: 45 bases, read in frame from the first base. CDR1 and CDR2, looked up from the germline V gene (reference sequence), are LGHDT and YNNKEL. The research as a whole found: TCR clonal expansion was greatest in HAM/TSP patients and smallest in MS patients, who ranked below even healthy controls. Expanded clones from different subjects shared no identical CDR3 amino acid sequences, which suggests that TCR-beta repertoires were private in all groups.

cDNA synthesis used template-switch 5'RACE with a primer carrying a 10-nucleotide random unique molecular identifier tagging each TCR transcript. Each sequencing run produced over 160 million TCR-beta sequences covering 15-18 subjects. The RNeasy kit was used for extraction of total RNA. The KAPA Real-time Library Amplification kit was used to amplify TCR-beta VDJ regions with primers for the TCR constant region and the 5'RACE anchor. A first PCR added sample indexes and Illumina adaptors, after which a second PCR increased the library yield. After purification with Ampure beads, the TCR product of roughly 650 bp was size-selected on a 2% E-gel SizeSelection system. Before pooling, libraries had their quality checked on a Bioanalyzer, their concentration measured with Qubit, and their quantity determined with the Kapa Library Quantification kit. An Illumina HiSeq 2500 was used to sequence the libraries paired-end at 2 x 150 bp. To increase sequence diversity, about 25-30% phiX was spiked into each library pool. The authors' analysis ran thus. Quality-filtered reads were processed with the UMI-based MiGEC pipeline, and over 75% of raw TCR sequences were removed by the MiGEC pipeline during error correction. VDJ genes were aligned to IMGT germline references, and clonotypes were defined by unique CDR3 amino acid sequence plus V-J genes. Clonal expansion, Shannon diversity and CDR3 relatedness were evaluated with VDJtools (CalcPairwiseDistances, ClusterSamples), while phylogenetic trees were built in CLCbio workbench. Using coefficient-of-variation modelling across technical triplicates, the study counted a clone as expanded if it had at least 8 unique UMIs. The public reads were run again by TCRdb, first through fastp at Q25 and then through MiXCR, and only productive beta chains were kept. Each entry merges the rows of one CDR3 protein and shows their most common DNA and genes. These V and J calls derive from TCRdb rather than the authors' analysis. This sample has roughly 45,000 distinct CDR3 sequences in its table, and 10% to 15% of those were observed once. The ten largest clones represent about 4.9% of the sample.

This chain joins TRBV3-1 to TRBJ2-1, and TRBD2 matches 9 of the central bases. The sample consisted of PBMCs. The sequence came from a male donor with HTLV-1-associated myelopathy (HAM/TSP). The CDR3: CASSQVRGGSREQFF. DNA sequence: TGTGCCAGCAGCCAAGTGCGGGGGGGTTCAAGGGAGCAGTTCTTC.